Following are 13 T cell receptor beta chains from one sample sequenced in a study of T cells after yellow fever vaccination. TCRdb fed the 5' RACE reads into MiXCR, producing one record per CDR3 protein. The table lists some 300,000 distinct CDR3 sequences, around 10% of them singletons. The source was CD4+ T cells sorted from PBMCs, collected 45 days after the yellow fever booster vaccination. These receptors came from a man aged 18 to 30 who received the YFV17D yellow fever vaccine.

The chain has TRBV3-1 and TRBJ2-1; the D gene could be TRBD1 or TRBD2 (6 bases each). The CDR3 runs to 19 residues. The V end lost 0 bases, the J end lost 3 bases, and 21 bases lay between the germline ends. The germline V gene encodes CDR1 LGHDT and CDR2 YNNKEL (reference sequence). This CDR3 reads CASSQDRFGGGSYYNEQFF. As DNA, the CDR3 is TGTGCCAGCAGCCAAGATCGGTTTGGAGGGGGTTCCTACTACAATGAGCAGTTCTTC.

This clonotype was counted between two and nine times. J is TRBJ2-3 and V is TRBV7-2; D unclear. The CDR3 is 14 amino acids. Looked up from germline, CDR1 is SGHTA and CDR2 is FQGNSA. Trimming pared 1 base from V and 2 bases from J, leaving 7 bases between. Here the CDR3 DNA reads TGTGCCAGCAGCTTAGACGGAAACACAGATACGCAGTATTTT. Amino acid sequence: CASSLDGNTDTQYF.

The V gene is TRBV2, the J gene TRBJ1-2, with D uncertain. Per germline, CDR1 SNHLY and CDR2 FYNNEI. Trimming removed 0 bases at V and 2 bases at J, with 7 bases between. The CDR3 has 14 amino acids. Written as DNA, the CDR3 is TGTGCCAGCAGTGAAGCGTGGGTAAACTATGGCTACACCTTC. As protein: CASSEAWVNYGYTF.

The chain carries TRBV4-3 and TRBJ1-1; 7 nucleotides match TRBD1. The V gene's germline CDR1 is LGHNA and CDR2 YSLEER. CDR3 size: 15 residues. The J segment lost 0 bases and the V segment lost 2 bases, leaving 3 bases of the junction unmatched. The CDR3 reads CASSQQGGVNTEAFF. CDR3 nucleotide sequence: TGCGCCAGCAGCCAACAGGGGGGAGTGAACACTGAAGCTTTCTTT.

The rearrangement joins TRBV20-1 to TRBJ1-1, with D possibly being TRBD1 (5 bases). The CDR3 spans 14 residues. Germline values: CDR1 DFQATT, CDR2 SNEGSKA (reference sequence). Trimming removed 0 bases from V and 5 bases from J, with 13 bases in between. The chain's CDR3 is CSARDPRERTEAFF. The CDR3 DNA is TGCAGTGCTAGAGATCCCAGGGAGCGGACTGAAGCTTTCTTT.

This rearrangement joins TRBV4-3 to TRBJ2-1; D possibly uses TRBD1 or TRBD2 (5 bases each). Germline V lookup: CDR1 LGHNA, CDR2 YSLEER. V lost 6 bases and J lost 7, with 16 bases in between. The CDR3 runs 14 residues. CDR3 bases: TGCGCCAGCAGTCGGGGAACCAGGGAAAATGAGCAGTTCTTC. Encoded protein: CASSRGTRENEQFF.

The chain joins TRBV9 to TRBJ1-1; D gene ambiguous. The germline V gene encodes CDR1 SGDLS and CDR2 YYNGEE. The CDR3 has 14 residues. Deletions cut 3 bases from V and 5 bases from J, with 14 bases between. The CDR3 coding sequence is TGTGCCAGCAGCGCTCAGCTAACCCTTACTGAAGCTTTCTTT. This sequence encodes CASSAQLTLTEAFF.

This rearrangement joins TRBV5-6 to TRBJ2-2; D uncertain. This CDR3 region has 13 residues. Trimming left V 5 bases short and J 4 bases short, with 9 bases between. Germline V gene data show CDR1 as SGHDT and CDR2 as YYEEEE. CDR3 sequence: CASRLGFTGELFF. CDR3 bases: TGTGCCAGCAGACTGGGGTTCACCGGGGAGCTGTTTTTT.

In its sample, this clonotype was seen a few times. The chain joins TRBV6-6 to TRBJ1-2; D is perhaps TRBD1 (6 bases). V shed 7 bases and J shed 6 bases, with 18 bases lying between them. The CDR3 consists of 14 residues. The germline V gene encodes CDR1 MNHNY and CDR2 SVGAGI (reference sequence). CDR3 sequence (DNA): TGTGCCAGCACCAAAGGGGGGGTAGCGGATGGCTACACCTTC. Translated, it gives CASTKGGVADGYTF.

As to this clonotype: This sequence may be a read error, since a much larger clone differs from it by one base. The chain has TRBV6-6 and TRBJ2-6; D possibly matches TRBD1 or TRBD2 (6 bases each). The CDR3 sequence is 17 residues long. Per germline, CDR1 MNHNY and CDR2 SVGAGI (reference sequence). The CDR3 protein is CASRTGPLGTGANVVTF. CDR3 DNA sequence: TGTGCCAGCCGAACAGGGCCCCTGGGGACTGGGGCCAACGTCGTGACTTTC.

This clonotype was picked up many times. This chain joins TRBV20-1 and TRBJ2-7; 8 bases map to TRBD1. V trimming: 6 bases; J trimming: 3 bases; junction bases outside the gene matches: 7. CDR1 DFQATT and CDR2 SNEGSKA come from the germline V gene (reference sequence). CDR3 size: 13 residues. The CDR3 reads CSAQTDRGYEQYV. CDR3 bases: TGCAGTGCCCAAACCGACAGGGGCTACGAGCAGTACGTC.

The rearrangement uses TRBV11-2 and TRBJ2-7; 8 bases are shared with TRBD2. Looked up from germline, CDR1 is SGHAT and CDR2 is FQNNGV. The CDR3 runs 14 residues. Trimming at V came to 6 bases and at J to 4 bases, leaving 8 bases not matched to a gene. CDR3 protein: CASRRRAGEYEQYF. The CDR3 DNA reads TGTGCCAGCAGAAGACGAGCGGGGGAGTACGAGCAGTACTTC.

This clonotype was counted at least ten times. The V and J genes are TRBV7-8 and TRBJ2-2; TRBD2 might be the D (7 bases). CDR3 size: 15 residues. Germline lookup yields CDR1 SGHVS and CDR2 FQNEAQ. The V gene lost 1 base and the J gene lost 7 bases, with 13 bases spanning the gap. The chain's CDR3 is CASSLGGGAGGELFF. As DNA, the CDR3 is TGTGCCAGCAGCTTAGGTGGGGGGGCCGGCGGGGAGCTGTTTTTT.